There are a few counts of the clone carrying this T cell receptor beta chain. Its antigen is as yet unknown. Libraries were prepared by immunoSEQ multiplex PCR; TCRdb keeps only in-frame clonotypes and omits some of them. The repertoire includes some 13,000 clones, approximately 81% of them detected once, and roughly an eighth sits in the top ten. The data derive from a study of tumor-infiltrating lymphocytes in localized non-small cell lung cancer. For the study at large: Some samples were collected after neoadjuvant chemotherapy; smokers, never-smokers and several histologies were included.

The germline V gene encodes CDR1 MGHDK and CDR2 SYGVNS. The CDR3 is 14 residues long. Trimming shortened V by 8 bases and J by 4 bases, and 17 bases separated the two germline ends. Whole-study results and caveats: Each assay used a separate piece of the same tissue. IM1 and IM2 tumors showed no difference in T-cell fraction. Only some patients had TCR sequencing, depending on available tissue.

Sequencing input: uninvolved lung tissue not adjacent to the tumor. The sequence derives from a human donor with non-small cell lung cancer. The chain combines TRBV25-1 with TRBJ1-2; D is unresolved. This CDR3 reads CASSPDTAVYGYTF. Here the CDR3 DNA reads TGTGCCAGCTCTCCCGACACGGCGGTCTATGGCTACACCTTC.